This T cell receptor beta chain was identified during a study of early T cells in non-severe SARS-CoV-2 infection. TCRdb used MiXCR to reprocess the 5' RACE reads, holding one entry per CDR3 protein. The table has fewer than 30,000 distinct CDR3 sequences, around 4% seen once; the top ten hold roughly 4.2%. There are many counts of this clonotype. The sequencing input was whole blood. The source is an adult who was a healthcare worker with PCR-confirmed SARS-CoV-2 infection or an uninfected control (not recorded which).

The CDR3 loop is CASSASGTALYEQYF. The CDR3 nucleotides are TGTGCCAGTAGTGCCTCCGGGACAGCCCTCTACGAGCAGTACTTC. This chain connects TRBV19 to TRBJ2-7; 7 nucleotides align to TRBD1. Germline V gene lookup returns CDR1 LNHDA and CDR2 SQIVND (reference sequence). With V trimmed by 5 bases and J by 3 bases, 10 bases remained unmatched. This CDR3 is built from 15 residues.